These T cell receptor beta chains were read from a single sample in a study of blood T cell repertoires in COVID-19. Assay used: immunoSEQ multiplex PCR; TCRdb lists only in-frame clones, some missing. The repertoire consists of 250,000 to 300,000 clones, with about 90% occurring once and the leading ten covering over 2%. Material: peripheral blood. These receptors originate from a woman between 50 and 59 years old who had recovered from COVID-19. The CDR3 runs from the conserved cysteine through the conserved F or W. The D gene is left open where the match is weak. The size field is filled for only some rows; it gives once, few, many or a size class.

clone_size	d_call	j_call	v_call	cdr3_aa	cdr3_nt
.	.	TRBJ1-6	TRBV7-3	CASSLTQNSPLHF	TGTGCCAGCAGCTTAACGCAGAATTCACCCCTCCACTTT
.	TRBD1	TRBJ2-7	TRBV6-5	CASSSEGAGTYEQYF	TGTGCCAGCAGTTCCGAGGGGGCTGGGACCTACGAGCAGTACTTC
.	.	TRBJ1-2	TRBV19	CASSIDRGRVSGYTF	TGTGCCAGTAGTATAGATCGCGGCAGGGTCAGTGGCTACACCTTC
once	.	TRBJ2-3	TRBV30	CAWSEGGNSDTQYF	TGTGCCTGGAGTGAAGGAGGGAATTCGGATACGCAGTATTTT
.	.	TRBJ2-7	TRBV11-2	CASSLLHGVEQYF	TGTGCCAGCAGCTTACTTCACGGGGTCGAGCAGTACTTC
.	.	TRBJ1-1	TRBV7-9	CASSLEAGPIRMNTEAFF	TGTGCCAGCAGTCTAGAGGCGGGCCCTATCCGGATGAACACTGAAGCTTTCTTT
.	.	TRBJ1-5	TRBV29-1	CSVDQGLGQPQHF	TGCAGCGTTGACCAGGGTTTGGGCCAGCCCCAGCATTTT
.	TRBD2	TRBJ2-3	TRBV30	CAWTRSGGLTDTQYF	TGTGCCTGGACCCGCTCCGGGGGGTTGACAGATACGCAGTATTTT
.	TRBD1	TRBJ1-4	TRBV15	CATSRDLRGRLDNEKLFF	TGTGCCACCAGCAGAGATCTCAGGGGGCGGTTGGATAATGAAAAACTGTTTTTT
once	TRBD2	TRBJ2-7	TRBV30	CAWKLAGLNYEQYF	TGTGCCTGGAAGCTAGCGGGACTCAACTACGAGCAGTACTTC
.	.	TRBJ2-3	TRBV5-8	CASSRARGSTDTQYF	TGTGCCAGCAGCCGTGCCCGCGGGTCCACAGATACGCAGTATTTT
once	TRBD1	TRBJ2-7	TRBV5-5	CASSPGTGTGGREQYF	TGTGCCAGCAGCCCTGGGACCGGGACAGGGGGGCGCGAGCAGTACTTC
once	.	TRBJ2-7	TRBV18	CASSPSTSGSYEQYF	TGTGCCAGCTCACCATCGACCAGCGGGTCCTACGAGCAGTACTTC
.	TRBD1	TRBJ1-1	TRBV7-3	CASSLRPPVDRGQTEAFF	TGTGCCAGCAGCTTAAGGCCACCGGTAGACAGGGGGCAAACTGAAGCTTTCTTT
.	TRBD2	TRBJ2-2	TRBV19	CASSFSGRATGELFF	TGTGCCAGTAGTTTTAGCGGGAGGGCCACCGGGGAGCTGTTTTTT
.	.	TRBJ2-1	TRBV2	CASTDSLYNEQFF	TGTGCCAGCACGGACAGCCTCTACAATGAGCAGTTCTTC
.	TRBD1	TRBJ1-5	TRBV27	CASSPGQHSNQPQHF	TGTGCCAGCAGCCCGGGACAGCATAGCAATCAGCCCCAGCATTTT
.	TRBD2	TRBJ2-1	TRBV15	CATRSGSSGSYNEQFF	TGTGCCACCAGATCCGGAAGTAGCGGGTCCTACAATGAGCAGTTCTTC
.	.	TRBJ2-4	TRBV11-2	CASSLEPSGQVTAKNIQYF	TGTGCCAGCAGCTTAGAACCCTCAGGGCAGGTCACAGCCAAAAACATTCAGTACTTC
once	TRBD1	TRBJ2-7	TRBV5-6	CASSRRTGDFYEQYF	TGTGCCAGCAGCCGCCGGACAGGGGACTTCTACGAGCAGTACTTC
.	TRBD2	TRBJ2-1	TRBV3-1/TRBV3-2	CASSQELAGVGEQFF	TGTGCCAGCAGCCAAGAACTAGCGGGAGTAGGTGAGCAGTTCTTC
.	TRBD1	TRBJ1-1	TRBV9	CASSAHRDRMNTEAFF	TGTGCCAGCAGCGCCCACCGGGACAGAATGAACACTGAAGCTTTCTTT
once	.	TRBJ1-2	TRBV6-5	CASTPDPSRGGYTF	TGTGCCAGCACCCCAGACCCTTCAAGGGGTGGCTACACCTTC
.	.	TRBJ1-1	TRBV6-5	CASSPEDSLGSEAFF	TGTGCCAGCAGCCCCGAAGACAGCCTCGGGTCTGAAGCTTTCTTT
.	.	TRBJ1-4	TRBV15	CATSRDRAGDEKLFF	TGTGCCACCAGCAGAGATCGGGCAGGGGATGAAAAACTGTTTTTT
.	.	TRBJ1-1	TRBV7-3	CASSLMPRSEAFF	TGTGCCAGCAGCTTAATGCCCAGAAGTGAAGCTTTCTTT
.	.	TRBJ2-7	TRBV5-1	CASSLARPLEQYF	TGCGCCAGCAGCTTGGCCAGGCCTCTGGAGCAGTACTTC
.	TRBD1	TRBJ2-3	TRBV9	CASSPGDRSTDTQYF	TGTGCCAGCAGCCCAGGGGACAGAAGCACAGATACGCAGTATTTT
.	.	TRBJ1-1	TRBV6-5	CASSRLSGTEAFF	TGTGCCAGCAGTCGACTTAGTGGCACTGAAGCTTTCTTT
.	.	TRBJ1-1	TRBV12-3/TRBV12-4	CASSSVSNTEAFF	TGTGCCAGCAGTTCGGTTTCGAACACTGAAGCTTTCTTT
.	.	TRBJ2-1	TRBV12-5	CASGLVAGAQYNEQFF	TGTGCTAGTGGTTTGGTGGCAGGGGCGCAGTACAATGAGCAGTTCTTC
.	TRBD1	TRBJ1-2	TRBV19	CASSLRQGRNYGYTF	TGTGCCAGTAGTCTACGACAGGGGAGGAACTATGGCTACACCTTC
.	TRBD1	TRBJ1-1	TRBV5-1	CASSLAGTGTQAFF	TGCGCCAGCAGCTTGGCCGGGACAGGGACCCAAGCTTTCTTT
.	.	TRBJ2-7	TRBV7-2	CASSLIDGSTYEQYF	TGTGCCAGCAGCTTAATTGACGGGTCTACCTACGAGCAGTACTTC
many	TRBD1	TRBJ1-5	TRBV14	CASSQAPEEGAGQPQHF	TGTGCCAGCAGCCAAGCCCCGGAGGAGGGGGCGGGTCAGCCCCAGCATTTT
once	.	TRBJ2-1	TRBV3-1/TRBV3-2	CASSNRDFYNEQFF	TGTGCCAGCAGCAACCGGGACTTCTACAATGAGCAGTTCTTC
.	.	TRBJ2-2	TRBV24-1	CATSDNRVNTGELFF	TGTGCCACCAGTGACAACAGGGTCAACACCGGGGAGCTGTTTTTT
.	.	TRBJ2-3	TRBV21-1	CASPGTGGNTDTQYF	TGTGCCAGCCCCGGTACGGGGGGGAACACAGATACGCAGTATTTT
.	.	TRBJ2-5	TRBV10-3	CAISESGGTQYF	TGTGCCATCAGTGAGTCGGGGGGGACCCAGTACTTC
.	TRBD2	TRBJ2-5	TRBV9	CASSAGTSPRLTDF	TGTGCCAGCAGCGCCGGGACTAGCCCCCGCTTAACCGACTTC
.	TRBD1	TRBJ1-1	TRBV6-6	CASSRSGQWVSMNTEAFF	TGTGCCAGCAGTCGATCGGGACAGTGGGTAAGCATGAACACTGAAGCTTTCTTT
.	TRBD2	TRBJ2-2	TRBV5-1	CTSSDTTSGGGGELFF	TGCACCAGCAGCGATACCACTAGCGGGGGTGGAGGGGAGCTGTTTTTT
.	TRBD1	TRBJ1-1	TRBV7-8	CASSTRQGHTEAFF	TGTGCCAGCAGCACCCGACAGGGGCACACTGAAGCTTTCTTT
.	TRBD2	TRBJ2-5	TRBV30	CAWKGGLGLAGETQYF	TGTGCCTGGAAAGGGGGGTTGGGACTAGCAGGGGAGACCCAGTACTTC
.	.	TRBJ1-2	TRBV6-5	CASRTRRGGYTF	TGTGCCAGCAGGACCCGAAGGGGTGGCTACACCTTC
.	TRBD2	TRBJ2-1	TRBV7-6	CASSLTSGRAHNEQFF	TGTGCCAGCAGCCTGACTAGCGGGAGGGCCCACAATGAGCAGTTCTTC
few	.	TRBJ1-5	TRBV9	CASSPLAGGNQPQHF	TGTGCCAGCAGCCCTCTTGCGGGGGGCAATCAGCCCCAGCATTTT
.	.	TRBJ2-4	TRBV6-5	CASSYAHENIQYF	TGTGCCAGCAGTTACGCACACGAAAACATTCAGTACTTC